Sequencing of this T cell receptor (beta chain) was carried out in a study of cytomegalovirus exposure and HLA in healthy donors. General study findings and limits: Reports described diagnosis of cytomegalovirus status by the classifier as highly specific and sensitive.

CDR3 length: 15 residues. J gave up 0 bases and V 4 bases, and 5 bases lay outside the gene matches. In germline, CDR1 is SGDLS, CDR2 YYNGEE. The PCR contained 60 Vbeta and 13 Jbeta primers. Sequencing used immunoSEQ multiplex PCR; TCRdb keeps in-frame clones, though not all of them. The sample holds about 94,000 clones, 50% to 75% seen once. In regard to this clone: What it binds is not known.

The V gene is TRBV9, the J gene TRBJ2-3, with 7 bases identical to TRBD2. The source of this sequence is a man aged 25-45 years in good health and CMV-seronegative. The sequencing input was PBMCs. The CDR3 sequence is CASSISGASTDTQYF. The CDR3, as DNA: TGTGCCAGCAGCATAAGCGGGGCTAGCACAGATACGCAGTATTTT.